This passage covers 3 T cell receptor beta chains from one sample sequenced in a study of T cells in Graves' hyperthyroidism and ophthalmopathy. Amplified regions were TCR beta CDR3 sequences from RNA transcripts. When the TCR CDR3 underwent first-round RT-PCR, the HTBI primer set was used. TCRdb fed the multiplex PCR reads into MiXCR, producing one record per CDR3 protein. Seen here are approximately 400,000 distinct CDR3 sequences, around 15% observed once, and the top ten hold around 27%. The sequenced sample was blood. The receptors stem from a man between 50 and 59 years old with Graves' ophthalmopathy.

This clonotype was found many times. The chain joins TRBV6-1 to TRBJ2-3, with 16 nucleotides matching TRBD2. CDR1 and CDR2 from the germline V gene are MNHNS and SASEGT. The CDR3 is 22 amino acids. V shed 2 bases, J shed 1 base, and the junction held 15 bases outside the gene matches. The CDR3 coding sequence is TGTGCCAGCAGTGAATTCTTCGTTCGGGGACTAGCGGGAGGGCGCGGCACAGATACGCAGTATTTT. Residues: CASSEFFVRGLAGGRGTDTQYF.

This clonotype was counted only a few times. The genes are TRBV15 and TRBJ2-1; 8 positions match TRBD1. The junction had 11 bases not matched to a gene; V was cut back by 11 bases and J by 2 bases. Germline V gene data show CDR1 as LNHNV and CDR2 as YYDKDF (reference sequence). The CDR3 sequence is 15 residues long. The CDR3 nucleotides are TGTGCCGCAGCTACCGGGACAGGAGCCTACAATGAGCAGTTCTTC. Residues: CAAATGTGAYNEQFF.

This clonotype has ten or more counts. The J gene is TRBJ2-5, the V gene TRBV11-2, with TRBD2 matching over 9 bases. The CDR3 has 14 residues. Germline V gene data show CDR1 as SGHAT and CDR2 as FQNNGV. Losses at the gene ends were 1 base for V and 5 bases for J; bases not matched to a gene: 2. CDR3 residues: CASSLAAGGETQYF. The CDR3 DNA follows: TGTGCCAGCAGCTTAGCGGCGGGAGGGGAGACCCAGTACTTC.